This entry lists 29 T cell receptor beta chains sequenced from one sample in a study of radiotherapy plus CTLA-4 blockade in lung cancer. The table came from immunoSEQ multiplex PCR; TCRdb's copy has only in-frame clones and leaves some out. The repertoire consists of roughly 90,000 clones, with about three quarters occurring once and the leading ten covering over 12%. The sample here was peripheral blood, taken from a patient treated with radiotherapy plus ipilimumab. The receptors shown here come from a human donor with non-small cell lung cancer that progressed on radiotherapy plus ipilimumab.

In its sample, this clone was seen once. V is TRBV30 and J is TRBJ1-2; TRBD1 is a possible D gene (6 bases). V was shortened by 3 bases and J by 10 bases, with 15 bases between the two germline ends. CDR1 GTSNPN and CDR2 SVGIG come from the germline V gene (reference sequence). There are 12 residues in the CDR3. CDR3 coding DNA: TGTGCCTGGAGGGTACAGGGCCCCCTCTACACCTTC. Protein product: CAWRVQGPLYTF.

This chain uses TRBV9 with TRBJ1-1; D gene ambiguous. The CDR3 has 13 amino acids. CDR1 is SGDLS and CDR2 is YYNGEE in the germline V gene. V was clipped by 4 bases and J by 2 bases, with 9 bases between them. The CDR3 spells CASSPRINTEAFF. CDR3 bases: TGTGCCAGCAGCCCGCGGATTAACACTGAAGCTTTCTTT.

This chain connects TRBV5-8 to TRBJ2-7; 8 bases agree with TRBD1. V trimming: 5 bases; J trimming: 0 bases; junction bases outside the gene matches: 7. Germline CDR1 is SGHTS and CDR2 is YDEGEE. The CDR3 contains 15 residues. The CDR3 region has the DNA TGTGCCAGCAGGGAGGACAGGGCGAGCTCCTACGAGCAGTACTTC. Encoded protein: CASREDRASSYEQYF.

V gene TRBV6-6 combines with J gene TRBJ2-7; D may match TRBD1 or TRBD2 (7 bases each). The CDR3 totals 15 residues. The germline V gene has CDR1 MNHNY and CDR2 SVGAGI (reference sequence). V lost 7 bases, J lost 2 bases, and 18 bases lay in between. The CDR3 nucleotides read TGTGCCAGCAAGGGGGGGGAAGGGACAGCCTACGAGCAGTACTTC. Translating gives CASKGGEGTAYEQYF.

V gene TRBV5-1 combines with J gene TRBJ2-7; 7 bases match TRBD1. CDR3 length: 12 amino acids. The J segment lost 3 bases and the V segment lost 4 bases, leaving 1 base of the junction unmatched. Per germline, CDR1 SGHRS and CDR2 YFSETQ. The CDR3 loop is CASSGDSYEQYF. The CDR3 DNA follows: TGCGCCAGCAGCGGGGACAGCTACGAGCAGTACTTC.

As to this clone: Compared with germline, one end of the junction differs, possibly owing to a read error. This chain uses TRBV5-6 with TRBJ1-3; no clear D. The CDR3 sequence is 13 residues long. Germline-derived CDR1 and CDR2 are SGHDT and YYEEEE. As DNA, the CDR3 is TGTGCCAGCGGCCCACTTCATGGAGACACCATATATTTT. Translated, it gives CASGPLHGDTIYF.

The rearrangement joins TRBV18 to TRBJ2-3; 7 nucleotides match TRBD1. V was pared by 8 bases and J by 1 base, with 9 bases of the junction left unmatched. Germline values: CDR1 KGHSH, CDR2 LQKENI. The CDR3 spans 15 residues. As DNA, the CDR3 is TGTGCCAGCACGCTACAGGGGCCGGGCACAGATACGCAGTATTTT. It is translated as CASTLQGPGTDTQYF.

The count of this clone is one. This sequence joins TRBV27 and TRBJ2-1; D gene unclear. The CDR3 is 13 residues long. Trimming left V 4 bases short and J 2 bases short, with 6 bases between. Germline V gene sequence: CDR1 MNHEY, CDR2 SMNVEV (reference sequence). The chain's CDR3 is CASSWMAYNEQFF. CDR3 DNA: TGTGCCAGCAGTTGGATGGCCTACAATGAGCAGTTCTTC.

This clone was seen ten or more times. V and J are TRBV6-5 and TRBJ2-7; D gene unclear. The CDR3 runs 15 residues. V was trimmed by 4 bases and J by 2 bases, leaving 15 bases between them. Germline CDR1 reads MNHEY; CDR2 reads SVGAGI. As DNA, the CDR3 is TGTGCCAGCAGTTTATCGATGGGCAGTCCCTACGAGCAGTACTTC. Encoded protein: CASSLSMGSPYEQYF.

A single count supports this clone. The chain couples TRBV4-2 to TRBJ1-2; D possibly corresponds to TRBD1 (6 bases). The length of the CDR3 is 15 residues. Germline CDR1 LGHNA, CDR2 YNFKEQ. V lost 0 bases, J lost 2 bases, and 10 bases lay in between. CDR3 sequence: CASSQDPDRNYGYTF. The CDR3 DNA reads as TGTGCCAGCAGCCAAGACCCCGACAGGAACTATGGCTACACCTTC.

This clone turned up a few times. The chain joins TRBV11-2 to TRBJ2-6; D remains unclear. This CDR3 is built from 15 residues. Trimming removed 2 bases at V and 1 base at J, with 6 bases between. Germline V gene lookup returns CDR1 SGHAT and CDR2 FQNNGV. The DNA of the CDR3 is TGTGCCAGCAGCTTATACAGATCTGGGGCCAACGTCCTGACTTTC. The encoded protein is CASSLYRSGANVLTF.

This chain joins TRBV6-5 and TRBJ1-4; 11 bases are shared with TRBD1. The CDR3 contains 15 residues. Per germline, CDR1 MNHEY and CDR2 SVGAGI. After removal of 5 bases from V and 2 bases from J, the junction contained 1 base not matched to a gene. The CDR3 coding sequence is TGTGCCAGCAGTAGGGACAGGGGGACTAATGAAAAACTGTTTTTT. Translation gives CASSRDRGTNEKLFF.

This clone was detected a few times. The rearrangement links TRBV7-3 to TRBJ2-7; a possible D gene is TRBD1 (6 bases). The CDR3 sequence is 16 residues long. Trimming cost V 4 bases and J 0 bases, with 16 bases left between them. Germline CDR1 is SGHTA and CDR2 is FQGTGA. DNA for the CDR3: TGTGCCAGCAGCTGCCTGAGGGGGTCCCTCTCCTACGAGCAGTACTTC. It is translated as CASSCLRGSLSYEQYF.

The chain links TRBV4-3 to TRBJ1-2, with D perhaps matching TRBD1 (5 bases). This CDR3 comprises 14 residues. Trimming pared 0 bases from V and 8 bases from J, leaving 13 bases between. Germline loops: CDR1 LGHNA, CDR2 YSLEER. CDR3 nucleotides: TGCGCCAGCAGCCAAGATGGGGCAGGGATCGGCTACACCTTC. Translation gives CASSQDGAGIGYTF.

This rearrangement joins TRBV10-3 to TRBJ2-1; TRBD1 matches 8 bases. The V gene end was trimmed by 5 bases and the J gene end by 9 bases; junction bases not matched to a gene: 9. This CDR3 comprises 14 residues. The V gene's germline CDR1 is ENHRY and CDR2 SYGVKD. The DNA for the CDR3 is TGTGCCATCAGTAAGGGACAGGCCCTAACTGAGCAGTTCTTC. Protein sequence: CAISKGQALTEQFF.

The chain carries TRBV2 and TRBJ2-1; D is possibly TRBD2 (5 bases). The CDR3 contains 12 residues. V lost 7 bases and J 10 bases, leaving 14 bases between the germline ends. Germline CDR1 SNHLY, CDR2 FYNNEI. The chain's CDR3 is CASIPMGGEQFF. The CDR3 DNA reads TGTGCCAGCATCCCCATGGGCGGGGAGCAGTTCTTC.

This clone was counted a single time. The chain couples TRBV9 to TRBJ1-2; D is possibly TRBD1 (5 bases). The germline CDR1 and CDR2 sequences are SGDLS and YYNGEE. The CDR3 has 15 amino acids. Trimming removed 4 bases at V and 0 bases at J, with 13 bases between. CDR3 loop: CASSPQPGPNYGYTF. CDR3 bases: TGTGCCAGCAGCCCCCAACCGGGACCTAACTATGGCTACACCTTC.

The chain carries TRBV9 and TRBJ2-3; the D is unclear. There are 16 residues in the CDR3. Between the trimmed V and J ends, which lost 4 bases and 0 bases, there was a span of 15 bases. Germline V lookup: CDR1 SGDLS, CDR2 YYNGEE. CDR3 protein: CASSPNWGTSTDTQYF. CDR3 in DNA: TGTGCCAGCAGCCCCAACTGGGGAACTAGCACAGATACGCAGTATTTT.

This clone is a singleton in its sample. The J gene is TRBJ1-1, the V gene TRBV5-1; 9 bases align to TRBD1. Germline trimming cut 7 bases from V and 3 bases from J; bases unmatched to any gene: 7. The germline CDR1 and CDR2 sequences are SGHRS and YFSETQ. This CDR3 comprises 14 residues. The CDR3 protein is CASAETGGDTEAFF. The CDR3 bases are TGCGCCAGCGCTGAGACAGGGGGGGACACTGAAGCTTTCTTT.

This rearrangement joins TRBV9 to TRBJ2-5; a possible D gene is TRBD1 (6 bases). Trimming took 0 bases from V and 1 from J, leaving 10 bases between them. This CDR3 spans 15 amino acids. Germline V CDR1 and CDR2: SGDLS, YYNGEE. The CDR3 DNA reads TGTGCCAGCAGCGTAGACGGGACAACCCAAGAGACCCAGTACTTC. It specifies CASSVDGTTQETQYF. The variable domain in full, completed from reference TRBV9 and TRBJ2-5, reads DSGVTQTPKHLITATGQRVTLRCSPRSGDLSVYWYQQSLDQGLQFLIQYYNGEERAKGNILERFSAQQFPDLHSELNLSSLELGDSALYFCASSVDGTTQETQYFGPGTRLLVL.

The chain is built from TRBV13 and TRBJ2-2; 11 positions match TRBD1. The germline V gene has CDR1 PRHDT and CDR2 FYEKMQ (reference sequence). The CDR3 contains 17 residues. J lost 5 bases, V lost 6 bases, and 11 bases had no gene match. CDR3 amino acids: CASSNHGTGGYTGELFF. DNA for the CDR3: TGTGCCAGCAGTAACCACGGGACAGGGGGATATACCGGGGAGCTGTTTTTT.

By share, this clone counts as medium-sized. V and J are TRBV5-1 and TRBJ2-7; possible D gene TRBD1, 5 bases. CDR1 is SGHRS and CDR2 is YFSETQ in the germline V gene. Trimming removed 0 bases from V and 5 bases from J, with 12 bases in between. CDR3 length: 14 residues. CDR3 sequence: CASSLGGSVNEQYF. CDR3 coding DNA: TGCGCCAGCAGCTTGGGGGGCTCGGTCAACGAGCAGTACTTC.

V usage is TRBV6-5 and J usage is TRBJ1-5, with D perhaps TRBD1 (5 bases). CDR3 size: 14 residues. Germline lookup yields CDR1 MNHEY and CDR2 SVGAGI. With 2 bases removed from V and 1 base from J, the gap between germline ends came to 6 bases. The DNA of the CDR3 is TGTGCCAGCAGTTACGGGGGGAGCAATCAGCCCCAGCATTTT. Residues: CASSYGGSNQPQHF.

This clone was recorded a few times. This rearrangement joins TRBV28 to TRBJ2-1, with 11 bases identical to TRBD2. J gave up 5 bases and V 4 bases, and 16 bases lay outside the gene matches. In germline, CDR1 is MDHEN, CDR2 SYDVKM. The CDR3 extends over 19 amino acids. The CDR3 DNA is TGTGCCAGCAGTTACTCCGGGACACCCGGGACTAGCGGAAACAATGAGCAGTTCTTC. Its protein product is CASSYSGTPGTSGNNEQFF.

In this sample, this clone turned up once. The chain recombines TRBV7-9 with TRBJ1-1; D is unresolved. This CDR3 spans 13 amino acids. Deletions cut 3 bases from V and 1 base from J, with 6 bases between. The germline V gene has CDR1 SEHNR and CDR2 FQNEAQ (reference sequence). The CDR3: CASSFDPNTEAFF. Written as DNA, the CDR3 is TGTGCCAGCAGCTTTGATCCGAACACTGAAGCTTTCTTT.

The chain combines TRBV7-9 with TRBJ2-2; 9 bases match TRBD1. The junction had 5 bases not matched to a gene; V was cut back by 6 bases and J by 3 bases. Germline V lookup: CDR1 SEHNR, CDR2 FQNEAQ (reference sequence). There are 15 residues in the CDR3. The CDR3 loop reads CASSSGTGYTGELFF. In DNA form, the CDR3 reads TGTGCCAGCAGTTCAGGGACAGGGTACACCGGGGAGCTGTTTTTT. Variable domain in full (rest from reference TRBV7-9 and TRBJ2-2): DTGVSQNPRHKITKRGQNVTFRCDPISEHNRLYWYRQTLGQGPEFLTYFQNEAQLEKSRLLSDRFSAERPKGSFSTLEIQRTEQGDSAMYLCASSSGTGYTGELFFGEGSRLTVL.

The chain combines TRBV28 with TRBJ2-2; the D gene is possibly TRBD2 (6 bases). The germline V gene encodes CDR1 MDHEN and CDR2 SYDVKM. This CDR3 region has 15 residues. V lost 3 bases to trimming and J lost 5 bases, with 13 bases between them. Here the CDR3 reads CASSLGGALTGELFF. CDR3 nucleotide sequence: TGTGCCAGCAGTTTGGGGGGTGCCTTGACCGGGGAGCTGTTTTTT.

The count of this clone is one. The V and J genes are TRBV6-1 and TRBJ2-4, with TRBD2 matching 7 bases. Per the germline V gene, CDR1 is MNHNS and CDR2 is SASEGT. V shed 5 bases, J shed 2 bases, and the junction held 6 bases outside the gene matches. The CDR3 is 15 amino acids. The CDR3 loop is CASSPPLAPKNIQYF. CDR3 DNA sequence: TGTGCCAGCAGTCCACCACTAGCGCCCAAAAACATTCAGTACTTC.

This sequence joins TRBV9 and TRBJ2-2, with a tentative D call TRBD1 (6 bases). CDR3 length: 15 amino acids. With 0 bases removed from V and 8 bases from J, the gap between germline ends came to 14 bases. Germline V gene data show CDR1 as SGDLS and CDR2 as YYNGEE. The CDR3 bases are TGTGCCAGCAGCGTAGCACCCACAGGGAGTGGGGAGCTGTTTTTT. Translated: CASSVAPTGSGELFF.